This T cell receptor beta chain was retrieved from a study of blood T cell repertoires in COVID-19. On the study more broadly: PBMCs, B-cell-depleted T cells, or T cells provided the cDNA or gDNA that made up the material.

The assay was immunoSEQ multiplex PCR, and TCRdb's table has in-frame clones only and misses some. The sample includes 46,000 or so clones, roughly 83% of them seen just once. Sequenced sample: peripheral blood. This TCR was recovered from a human donor in a cohort sampled during active COVID-19.

The CDR3 nucleotides read TGCGCCAGCAGTGAGGGGGCAGGGGATCTCTACGAGCAGTACTTC. It is translated as CASSEGAGDLYEQYF. This rearrangement joins TRBV10-1 to TRBJ2-7, with D tentatively TRBD1 (6 bases). V lost 2 bases, J lost 3 bases, and 14 bases lay in between. Germline V gene data show CDR1 as WNHNN and CDR2 as SYGVQD (reference sequence). The CDR3 covers 15 residues.